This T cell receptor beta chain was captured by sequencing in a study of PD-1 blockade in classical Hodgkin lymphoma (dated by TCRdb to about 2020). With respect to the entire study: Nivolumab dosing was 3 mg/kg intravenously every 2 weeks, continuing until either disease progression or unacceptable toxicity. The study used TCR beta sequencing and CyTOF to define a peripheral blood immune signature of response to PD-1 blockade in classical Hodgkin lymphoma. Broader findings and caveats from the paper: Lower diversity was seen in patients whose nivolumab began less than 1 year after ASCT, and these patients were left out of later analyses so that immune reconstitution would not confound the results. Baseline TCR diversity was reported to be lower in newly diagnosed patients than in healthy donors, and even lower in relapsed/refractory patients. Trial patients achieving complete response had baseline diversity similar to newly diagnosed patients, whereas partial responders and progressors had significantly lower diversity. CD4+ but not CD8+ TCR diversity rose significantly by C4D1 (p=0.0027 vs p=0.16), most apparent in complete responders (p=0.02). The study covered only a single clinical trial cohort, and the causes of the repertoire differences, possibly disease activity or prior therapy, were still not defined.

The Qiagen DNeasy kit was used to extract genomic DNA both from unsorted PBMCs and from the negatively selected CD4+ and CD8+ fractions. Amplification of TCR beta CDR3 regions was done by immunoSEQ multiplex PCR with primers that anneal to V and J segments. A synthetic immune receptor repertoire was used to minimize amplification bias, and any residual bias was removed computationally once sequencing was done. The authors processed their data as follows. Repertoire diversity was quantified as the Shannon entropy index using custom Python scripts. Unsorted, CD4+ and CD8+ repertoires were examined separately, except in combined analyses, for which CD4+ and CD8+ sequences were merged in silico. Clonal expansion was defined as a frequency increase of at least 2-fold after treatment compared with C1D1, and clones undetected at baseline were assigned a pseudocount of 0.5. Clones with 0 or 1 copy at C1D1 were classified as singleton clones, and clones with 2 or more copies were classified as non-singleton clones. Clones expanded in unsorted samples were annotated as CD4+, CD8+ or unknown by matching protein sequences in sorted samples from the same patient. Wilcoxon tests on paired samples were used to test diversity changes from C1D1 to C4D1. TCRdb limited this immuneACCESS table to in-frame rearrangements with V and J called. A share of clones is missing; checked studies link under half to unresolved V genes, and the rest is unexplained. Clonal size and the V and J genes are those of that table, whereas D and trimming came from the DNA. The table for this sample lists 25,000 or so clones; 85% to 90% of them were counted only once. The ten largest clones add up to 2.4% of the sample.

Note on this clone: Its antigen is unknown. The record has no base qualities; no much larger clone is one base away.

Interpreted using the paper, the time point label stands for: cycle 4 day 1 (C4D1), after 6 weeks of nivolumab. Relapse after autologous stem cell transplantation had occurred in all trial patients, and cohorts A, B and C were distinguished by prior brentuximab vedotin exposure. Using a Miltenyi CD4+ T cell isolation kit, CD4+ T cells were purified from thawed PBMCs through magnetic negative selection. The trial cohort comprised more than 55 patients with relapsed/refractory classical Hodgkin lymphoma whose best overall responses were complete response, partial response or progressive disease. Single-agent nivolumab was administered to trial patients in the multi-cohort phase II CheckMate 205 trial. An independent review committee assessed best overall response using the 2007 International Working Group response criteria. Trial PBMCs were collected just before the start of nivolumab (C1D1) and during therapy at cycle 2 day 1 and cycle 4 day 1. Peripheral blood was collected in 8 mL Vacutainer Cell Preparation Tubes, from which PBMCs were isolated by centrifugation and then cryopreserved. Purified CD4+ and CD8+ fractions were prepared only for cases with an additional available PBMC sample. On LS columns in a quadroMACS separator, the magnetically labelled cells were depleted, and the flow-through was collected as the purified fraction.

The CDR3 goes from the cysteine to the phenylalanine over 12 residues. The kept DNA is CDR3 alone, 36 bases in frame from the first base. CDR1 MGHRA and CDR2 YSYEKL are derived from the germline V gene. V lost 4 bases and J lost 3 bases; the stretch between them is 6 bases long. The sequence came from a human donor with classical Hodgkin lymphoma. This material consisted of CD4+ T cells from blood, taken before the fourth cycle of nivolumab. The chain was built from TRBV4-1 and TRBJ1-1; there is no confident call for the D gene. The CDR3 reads CASSRRDTEAFF. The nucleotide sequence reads TGCGCCAGCAGCCGCCGGGACACTGAAGCTTTCTTT.